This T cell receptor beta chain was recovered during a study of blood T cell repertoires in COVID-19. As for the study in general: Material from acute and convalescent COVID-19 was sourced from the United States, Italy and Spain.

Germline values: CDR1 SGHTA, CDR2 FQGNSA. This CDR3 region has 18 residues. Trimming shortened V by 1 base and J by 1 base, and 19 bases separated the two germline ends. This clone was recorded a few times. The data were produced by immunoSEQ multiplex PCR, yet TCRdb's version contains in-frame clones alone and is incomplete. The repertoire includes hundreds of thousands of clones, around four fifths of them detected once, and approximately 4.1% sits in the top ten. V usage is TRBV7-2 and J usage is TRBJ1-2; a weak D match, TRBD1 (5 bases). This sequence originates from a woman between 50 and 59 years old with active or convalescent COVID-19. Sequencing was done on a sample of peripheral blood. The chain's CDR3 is CASSLVEGLRTNNYGYTF. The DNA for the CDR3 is TGTGCCAGCAGCTTAGTTGAGGGACTAAGAACGAATAACTATGGCTACACCTTC.